The 32 T cell receptor beta chains below were found in one sample sequenced in a study of T cell repertoires in cytomegalovirus infection. One entry per CDR3 protein, called by TCRdb with MiXCR from the reads. Seen here are under 850,000 distinct CDR3 sequences, roughly a third observed once, and the top ten hold roughly 18%. What these receptors recognize is not known. The specimen was cultured PBMCs, collected from culture after CMV antigen stimulation. These receptor sequences come from a human donor in good health (CMV status not recorded). Some clones in this sample may be carry-over from other donors' samples.

This clonotype has more than one count but fewer than ten. The chain uses TRBV6-6 and TRBJ2-5, with 11 bases matching TRBD2. The CDR3 consists of 16 residues. Trimming cost V 6 bases and J 1 base; bases outside gene matches: 7. CDR1 MNHNY and CDR2 SVGAGI come from the germline V gene (reference sequence). The CDR3 protein is CASRASGGPSQETQYF. The CDR3 DNA reads as TGTGCCAGCAGGGCTAGCGGGGGGCCTTCCCAAGAGACCCAGTACTTC.

There are many counts of this clonotype. The CDR3 reads CASTPLAGEISEQYF. The CDR3 nucleotides read TGTGCCAGCACCCCATTAGCGGGAGAGATTAGCGAGCAGTACTTC. V gene TRBV7-6 combines with J gene TRBJ2-7; 9 bases agree with TRBD2. This CDR3 contains 15 residues. V shed 7 bases, J shed 6 bases, and the junction held 13 bases outside the gene matches. Looked up from germline, CDR1 is SGHVS and CDR2 is FNYEAQ.

This chain connects TRBV7-9 to TRBJ2-4; the match to TRBD2 covers 10 bases. With V trimmed by 5 bases and J by 7 bases, 5 bases remained unmatched. The CDR3 extends over 14 amino acids. The germline gives CDR1 SEHNR, CDR2 FQNEAQ (reference sequence). As DNA, the CDR3 is TGTGCCAGCAGCCCGAGCGGGGGGGCCAACATTCAGTACTTC. Residues: CASSPSGGANIQYF.

V is TRBV7-8 and J is TRBJ2-2; D tentatively reads TRBD1 or TRBD2 (5 bases each). V lost 0 bases and J lost 4, with 18 bases in between. There are 18 residues in the CDR3. Germline V lookup: CDR1 SGHVS, CDR2 FQNEAQ. The CDR3 loop reads CASSLATPGPSLTGELFF. In DNA, the CDR3 is TGTGCCAGCAGCTTAGCAACACCGGGACCCTCCCTCACCGGGGAGCTGTTTTTT.

This clonotype showed up just a few times. CDR3 nucleotides: TGCGCCAGCAGCTTGCGGGACCACTTATACAATGAGCAGTTCTTC. This sequence encodes CASSLRDHLYNEQFF. The chain is built from TRBV5-1 and TRBJ2-1; either TRBD1 or TRBD2 may fit D (5 bases each). V shed 1 base and J shed 4 bases, with 12 bases lying between them. Germline values: CDR1 SGHRS, CDR2 YFSETQ. The CDR3 runs to 15 residues.

The V gene is TRBV11-2, the J gene TRBJ2-7; D may correspond to TRBD1 or TRBD2 (5 bases each). The V end was cut by 2 bases, the J end by 3 bases, with 14 bases between. Germline V lookup: CDR1 SGHAT, CDR2 FQNNGV. The CDR3 runs to 15 residues. The CDR3 spells CASSLFLGPGYEQYF. The CDR3 DNA follows: TGTGCCAGCAGCTTATTCCTGGGACCGGGCTACGAGCAGTACTTC.

This clonotype was detected ten times or more. The V gene is TRBV7-2, the J gene TRBJ2-2; no reliable D call. This CDR3 region has 16 residues. V was clipped by 5 bases and J by 3 bases, with 16 bases between them. Germline values: CDR1 SGHTA, CDR2 FQGNSA. The CDR3 DNA reads as TGTGCCAGCAGCATGGCTGGAGTGGCGGACACCGGGGAGCTGTTTTTT. As protein: CASSMAGVADTGELFF.

The chain combines TRBV5-6 with TRBJ2-3; 9 bases fit TRBD1. J was trimmed by 4 bases and V by 4 bases; bases with no gene match: 4. The CDR3 is 14 residues long. CDR1 SGHDT and CDR2 YYEEEE come from the germline V gene. The CDR3 here is CASSTDRGADTQYF. CDR3 nucleotide sequence: TGTGCCAGCAGCACTGACAGGGGGGCAGATACGCAGTATTTT. Supplemented by reference TRBV5-6 and TRBJ2-3, the full variable domain reads DAGVTQSPTHLIKTRGQQVTLRCSPKSGHDTVSWYQQALGQGPQFIFQYYEEEERQRGNFPDRFSGHQFPNYSSELNVNALLLGDSALYLCASSTDRGADTQYFGPGTRLTVL.

The chain has TRBV7-8 and TRBJ2-1, with D tentatively TRBD2 (6 bases). The CDR3 spans 14 residues. Germline-derived CDR1 and CDR2 are SGHVS and FQNEAQ. V lost 5 bases to trimming and J lost 8 bases, with 16 bases between them. CDR3 protein: CASSQRVLNDEQFF. CDR3 DNA: TGTGCCAGCAGCCAGCGGGTTTTGAACGATGAGCAGTTCTTC.

This sequence joins TRBV7-2 and TRBJ2-1, with D perhaps matching TRBD2 (7 bases). This CDR3 has 18 residues. Germline loops: CDR1 SGHTA, CDR2 FQGNSA. Trimming left V 1 base short and J 4 bases short, with 20 bases between. The CDR3 DNA reads as TGTGCCAGCAGCTTAGGGGGGGGGGTTGGGGGGCCTTACAATGAGCAGTTCTTC. The encoded protein is CASSLGGGVGGPYNEQFF. Drawing the rest from reference TRBV7-2 and TRBJ2-1, the complete variable domain is GAGVSQSPSNKVTEKGKDVELRCDPISGHTALYWYRQSLGQGLEFLIYFQGNSAPDKSGLPSDRFSAERTGGSVSTLTIQRTQQEDSAVYLCASSLGGGVGGPYNEQFFGPGTRLTVL.

V is TRBV20-1 and J is TRBJ1-2; no reliable D call. The V and J ends lost 6 bases and 4 bases respectively, with 12 bases between them. The CDR3 length is 12 residues. CDR1 and CDR2 (germline): DFQATT, SNEGSKA (reference sequence). CDR3 amino acids: CSAPAPSYGYTF. The CDR3 DNA is TGCAGTGCCCCGGCCCCCAGCTATGGCTACACCTTC.

The genes are TRBV12-3 or TRBV12-4 and TRBJ2-3, with D unresolved. The length of the CDR3 is 13 residues. V was trimmed by 6 bases and J by 6 bases, leaving 13 bases between them. For the CDR3, the DNA is TGTGCCAGCAGGATCGCGGTCGGGGATACGCAGTATTTT. Protein product: CASRIAVGDTQYF.

This clonotype appeared many times. The gene calls are TRBV12-3 or TRBV12-4 and TRBJ1-2; 7 bases fit TRBD1. CDR3 size: 14 residues. V trimming: 5 bases; J trimming: 1 base; junction bases outside the gene matches: 4. In nucleotides, the CDR3 is TGTGCCAGCAGTCCCGGGACAGATAACTATGGCTACACCTTC. Protein product: CASSPGTDNYGYTF.

This clonotype turned up a few times. The rearrangement links TRBV25-1 to TRBJ2-1; TRBD2 matches at 12 bases. The germline V gene encodes CDR1 MGHDK and CDR2 SYGVNS. The CDR3 totals 16 residues. Unmatched junction bases numbered 6, after V lost 3 bases and J lost 6 bases. CDR3 DNA sequence: TGTGCCAGCAGTGAGTTGACTAGCGGGAGAGGCAATGAGCAGTTCTTC. Translated: CASSELTSGRGNEQFF.

The V and J genes are TRBV12-3 or TRBV12-4 and TRBJ2-5, with 10 bases lining up with TRBD2. The CDR3 length is 17 residues. After removal of 6 bases from V and 4 bases from J, the junction contained 14 bases not matched to a gene. In DNA form, the CDR3 reads TGTGCCAGCAGGTCACCCCTTGGAGCGGGAGGGGGAGAGACCCAGTACTTC. Its protein product is CASRSPLGAGGGETQYF.

This clonotype was found a few times. The chain is built from TRBV6-2 or TRBV6-3 and TRBJ2-7, with TRBD2 matching 12 bases. The CDR3 covers 17 residues. V was clipped by 4 bases and J by 3 bases; unmatched bases: 10. Looked up from germline, CDR1 is MNHEY and CDR2 is SVGEGT. CDR3 coding DNA: TGTGCCAGCAGTTCGACTAGCGGGAGAACGGGGATCTACGAGCAGTACTTC. Protein sequence: CASSSTSGRTGIYEQYF.

This rearrangement joins TRBV6-2 or TRBV6-3 to TRBJ1-5; D possibly corresponds to TRBD1 (5 bases). V dropped 6 bases and J dropped 8 bases, with 17 bases sitting between them. The CDR3 loop spans 14 amino acids. Germline lookup yields CDR1 MNHEY and CDR2 SVGEGT. CDR3 loop: CASRHSPGEKPQHF. In DNA, the CDR3 is TGTGCCAGCAGACATAGCCCGGGGGAGAAGCCCCAGCATTTT.

V gene TRBV20-1 combines with J gene TRBJ1-2, with 8 nucleotides matching TRBD1. J lost 4 bases, V lost 3 bases, and 4 bases had no gene match. The CDR3 is made up of 13 amino acids. Per germline, CDR1 DFQATT and CDR2 SNEGSKA (reference sequence). CDR3 sequence: CSARVQGAYGYTF. Here the CDR3 DNA reads TGCAGTGCTAGGGTCCAGGGGGCCTATGGCTACACCTTC.

J is TRBJ2-5 and V is TRBV12-3 or TRBV12-4; no firm D call. V lost 2 bases and J lost 1, with 8 bases in between. CDR3 length: 14 residues. The CDR3 nucleotides read TGTGCCAGCAGTTTATATCCCAGCCAAGAGACCCAGTACTTC. Translating it yields CASSLYPSQETQYF.

This clonotype turned up a few times. This sequence joins TRBV7-2 and TRBJ2-1; D possibly matches TRBD1 or TRBD2 (5 bases each). Looked up from germline, CDR1 is SGHTA and CDR2 is FQGNSA. The CDR3 spans 14 residues. V was shortened by 3 bases and J by 5 bases, with 11 bases between the two germline ends. The CDR3 DNA sequence: TGTGCCAGCAGCTTCTGGGACCACCACAATGAGCAGTTCTTC. Translating gives CASSFWDHHNEQFF.

The table lists this clonotype with a few counts. The genes are TRBV12-3 or TRBV12-4 and TRBJ2-1; TRBD2 aligns across 12 bases. The CDR3 covers 16 residues. V was clipped by 6 bases and J by 0 bases; unmatched bases: 3. The CDR3 region is CASSQLAGGSYNEQFF. The CDR3 DNA follows: TGTGCCAGCAGCCAACTAGCGGGGGGCTCCTACAATGAGCAGTTCTTC.

The chain carries TRBV7-2 and TRBJ2-1; 10 bases agree with TRBD1. The CDR3 length is 16 residues. Per the germline V gene, CDR1 is SGHTA and CDR2 is FQGNSA. The J segment lost 8 bases and the V segment lost 6 bases, leaving 13 bases of the junction unmatched. CDR3 sequence reads: CASSRNLGTGVDEQFF. The CDR3 bases are TGTGCCAGCAGTCGAAACCTGGGGACAGGGGTCGATGAGCAGTTCTTC. The variable domain in full, with the rest retrieved from reference TRBV7-2 and TRBJ2-1, is GAGVSQSPSNKVTEKGKDVELRCDPISGHTALYWYRQSLGQGLEFLIYFQGNSAPDKSGLPSDRFSAERTGGSVSTLTIQRTQQEDSAVYLCASSRNLGTGVDEQFFGPGTRLTVL.

V and J are TRBV28 and TRBJ1-6, with D possibly being TRBD1 (5 bases). The CDR3 is 15 amino acids. Per germline, CDR1 MDHEN and CDR2 SYDVKM. V was trimmed by 6 bases and J by 9 bases, leaving 18 bases between them. The CDR3 sequence is CASRFLLGGASPLHF. In DNA form, the CDR3 reads TGTGCCAGCAGATTCCTCTTGGGGGGTGCTTCACCCCTCCACTTT.

The chain uses TRBV28 and TRBJ2-7; a possible D gene is TRBD1 (5 bases). Germline V gene lookup returns CDR1 MDHEN and CDR2 SYDVKM. This CDR3 spans 12 amino acids. The V and J ends lost 7 bases and 6 bases respectively, with 13 bases between them. The CDR3 region is CASMAPGAEQYF. Written as DNA, the CDR3 is TGTGCCAGCATGGCACCTGGGGCCGAGCAGTACTTC.

The chain joins TRBV10-3 to TRBJ2-7, with D maybe TRBD1 (6 bases). The germline V gene encodes CDR1 ENHRY and CDR2 SYGVKD. V was cut by 6 bases and J by 4 bases, with 13 bases left in between. The CDR3 spans 13 residues. The CDR3 DNA reads as TGTGCCATCAGCGAGGGGGTATTTTACGAGCAGTACTTC. Amino acid sequence: CAISEGVFYEQYF.

Only a few counts were recorded for this clonotype. The CDR3 spells CSASGDLTGQGSPYSNQPQHF. The CDR3 region has the DNA TGCAGTGCTTCCGGGGACCTGACGGGACAGGGGAGCCCATATAGCAATCAGCCCCAGCATTTT. This sequence joins TRBV20-1 and TRBJ1-5; 10 nucleotides match TRBD1. The germline V gene encodes CDR1 DFQATT and CDR2 SNEGSKA (reference sequence). V was clipped by 5 bases and J by 0 bases; unmatched bases: 22. The CDR3 length is 21 residues.

The V and J genes are TRBV6-2 or TRBV6-3 and TRBJ2-1; 9 bases are a match to TRBD2. Germline V gene data show CDR1 as MNHEY and CDR2 as SVGEGT. Trimming took 7 bases from V and 3 from J; bases not matched to a gene: 7. There are 15 residues in the CDR3. This chain's CDR3 is CASTLLAGSYNEQFF. Written as DNA, the CDR3 is TGTGCCAGCACCCTTCTAGCGGGAAGCTACAATGAGCAGTTCTTC.

The rearrangement links TRBV2 to TRBJ1-4; D is uncertain. The CDR3 runs to 12 residues. Germline V gene lookup returns CDR1 SNHLY and CDR2 FYNNEI. V was pared by 8 bases and J by 8 bases, with 12 bases between. In DNA, the CDR3 is TGTGCCAGCTGGGGTAGTGGGGAAAAACTGTTTTTT. It specifies CASWGSGEKLFF.

The chain is built from TRBV12-3 or TRBV12-4 and TRBJ2-1; the D is unclear. The CDR3 has 13 residues. V shed 5 bases and J shed 10 bases, with 15 bases lying between them. CDR3 DNA: TGTGCCAGCAGTCCTTCGTGGAGCCTCGAGCAGTTCTTC. It translates to CASSPSWSLEQFF.

In this sample, this clonotype turned up a few times. The CDR3 nucleotides read TGTGCCAGCAGCCCCAGTAGGCGCTCTGGGGCCAACGTCCTGACTTTC. This gives the protein CASSPSRRSGANVLTF. V and J are TRBV11-2 and TRBJ2-6; D gene ambiguous. Trimming left V 5 bases short and J 0 bases short, with 11 bases between. In germline, CDR1 is SGHAT, CDR2 FQNNGV. The CDR3 consists of 16 residues. The variable domain in full, completed from reference TRBV11-2 and TRBJ2-6, reads EAGVAQSPRYKIIEKRQSVAFWCNPISGHATLYWYQQILGQGPKLLIQFQNNGVVDDSQLPKDRFSAERLKGVDSTLKIQPAKLEDSAVYLCASSPSRRSGANVLTFGAGSRLTVL.

The rearrangement joins TRBV6-5 to TRBJ1-2, with D perhaps TRBD1 (6 bases). Germline CDR1 MNHEY, CDR2 SVGAGI. The CDR3 spans 15 residues. V was trimmed by 5 bases and J by 0 bases, leaving 13 bases between them. The CDR3 DNA reads as TGTGCCAGCAGTCGAACAGGGAACCCTAACTATGGCTACACCTTC. Protein: CASSRTGNPNYGYTF.

This chain links TRBV28 with TRBJ2-3, with a tentative D call TRBD1 (6 bases). V gave up 4 bases and J gave up 1 base, with 9 bases separating them. The CDR3 runs 14 residues. Germline loops: CDR1 MDHEN, CDR2 SYDVKM. For the CDR3, the DNA is TGTGCCAGCAGTTATCCAGGGGGCACAGATACGCAGTATTTT. Its protein product is CASSYPGGTDTQYF.